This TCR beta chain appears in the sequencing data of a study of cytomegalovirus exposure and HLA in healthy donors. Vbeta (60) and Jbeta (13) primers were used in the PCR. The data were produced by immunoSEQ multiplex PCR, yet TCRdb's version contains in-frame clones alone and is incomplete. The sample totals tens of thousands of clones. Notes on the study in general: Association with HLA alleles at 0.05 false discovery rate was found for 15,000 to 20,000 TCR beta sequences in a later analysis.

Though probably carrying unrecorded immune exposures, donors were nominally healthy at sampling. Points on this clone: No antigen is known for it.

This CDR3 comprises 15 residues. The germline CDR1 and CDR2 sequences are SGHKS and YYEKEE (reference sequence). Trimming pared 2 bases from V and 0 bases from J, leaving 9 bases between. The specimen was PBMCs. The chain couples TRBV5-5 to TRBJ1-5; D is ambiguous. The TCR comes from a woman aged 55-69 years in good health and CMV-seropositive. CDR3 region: CASSFEDYSNQPQHF. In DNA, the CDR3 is TGTGCCAGCAGCTTCGAGGACTATAGCAATCAGCCCCAGCATTTT.